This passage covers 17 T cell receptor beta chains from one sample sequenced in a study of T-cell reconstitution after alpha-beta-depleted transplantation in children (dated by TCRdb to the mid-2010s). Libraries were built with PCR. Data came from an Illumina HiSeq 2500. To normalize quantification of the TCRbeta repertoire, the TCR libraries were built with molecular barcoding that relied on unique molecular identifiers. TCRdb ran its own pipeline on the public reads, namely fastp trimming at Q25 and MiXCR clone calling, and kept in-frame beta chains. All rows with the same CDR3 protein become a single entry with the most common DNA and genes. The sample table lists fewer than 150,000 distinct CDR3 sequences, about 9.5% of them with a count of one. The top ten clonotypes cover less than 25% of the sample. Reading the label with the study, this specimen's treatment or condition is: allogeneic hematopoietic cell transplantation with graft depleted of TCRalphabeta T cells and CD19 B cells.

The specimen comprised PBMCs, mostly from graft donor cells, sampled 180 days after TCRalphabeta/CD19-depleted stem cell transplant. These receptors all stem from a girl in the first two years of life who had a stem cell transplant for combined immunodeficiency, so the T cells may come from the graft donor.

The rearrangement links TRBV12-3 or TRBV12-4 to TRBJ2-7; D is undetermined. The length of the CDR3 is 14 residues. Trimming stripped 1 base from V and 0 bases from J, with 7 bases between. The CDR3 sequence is CASSLGMISYEQYF. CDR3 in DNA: TGTGCCAGCAGTTTAGGCATGATCTCCTACGAGCAGTACTTC.

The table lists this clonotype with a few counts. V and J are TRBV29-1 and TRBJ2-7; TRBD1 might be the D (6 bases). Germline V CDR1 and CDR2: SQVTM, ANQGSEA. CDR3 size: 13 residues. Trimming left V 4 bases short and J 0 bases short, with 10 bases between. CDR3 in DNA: TGCAGCGTTGGAGGACAGAGCTCCTACGAGCAGTACTTC. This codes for CSVGGQSSYEQYF.

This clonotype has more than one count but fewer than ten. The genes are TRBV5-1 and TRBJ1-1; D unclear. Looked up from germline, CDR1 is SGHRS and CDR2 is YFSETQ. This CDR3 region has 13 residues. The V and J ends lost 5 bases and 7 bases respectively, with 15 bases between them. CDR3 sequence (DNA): TGCGCCAGCAGGACGGTGAATGAGAATGAAGCTTTCTTT. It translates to CASRTVNENEAFF.

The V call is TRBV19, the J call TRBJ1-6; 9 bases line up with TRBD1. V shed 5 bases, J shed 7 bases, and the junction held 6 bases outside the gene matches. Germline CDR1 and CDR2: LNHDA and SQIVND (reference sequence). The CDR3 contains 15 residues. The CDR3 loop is CASSSRTGDNSPLHF. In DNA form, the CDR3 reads TGTGCCAGTAGTTCCCGGACAGGGGACAATTCACCCCTCCACTTT. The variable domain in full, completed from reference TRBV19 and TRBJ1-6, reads DGGITQSPKYLFRKEGQNVTLSCEQNLNHDAMYWYRQDPGQGLRLIYYSQIVNDFQKGDIAEGYSVSREKKESFPLTVTSAQKNPTAFYLCASSSRTGDNSPLHFGNGTRLTVT.

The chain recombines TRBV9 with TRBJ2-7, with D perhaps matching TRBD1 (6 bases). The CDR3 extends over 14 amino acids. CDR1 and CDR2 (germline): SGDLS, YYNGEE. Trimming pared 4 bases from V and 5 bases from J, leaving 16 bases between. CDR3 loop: CASSPWDIMNEQYF. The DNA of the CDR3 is TGTGCCAGCAGCCCCTGGGACATTATGAACGAGCAGTACTTC.

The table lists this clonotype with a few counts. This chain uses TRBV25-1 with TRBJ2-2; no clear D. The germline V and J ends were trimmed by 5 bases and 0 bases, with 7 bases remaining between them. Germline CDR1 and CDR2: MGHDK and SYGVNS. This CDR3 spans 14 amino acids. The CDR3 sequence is CASSLTTNTGELFF. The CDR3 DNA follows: TGTGCCAGCAGTCTCACTACGAACACCGGGGAGCTGTTTTTT.

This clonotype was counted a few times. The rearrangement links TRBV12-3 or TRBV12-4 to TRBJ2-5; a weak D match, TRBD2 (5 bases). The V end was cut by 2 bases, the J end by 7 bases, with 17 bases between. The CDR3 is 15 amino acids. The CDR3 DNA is TGTGCCAGCAGTTTATGGACTTCCAAGAATGGGACCCAGTACTTC. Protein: CASSLWTSKNGTQYF.

CDR3 protein: CASSLGKGLTGYTF. DNA for the CDR3: TGTGCCAGCAGTTTAGGGAAAGGGCTTACTGGCTACACCTTC. The chain recombines TRBV12-3 or TRBV12-4 with TRBJ1-2; no firm D call. There are 14 residues in the CDR3. Trimming shortened V by 1 base and J by 7 bases, and 13 bases separated the two germline ends.

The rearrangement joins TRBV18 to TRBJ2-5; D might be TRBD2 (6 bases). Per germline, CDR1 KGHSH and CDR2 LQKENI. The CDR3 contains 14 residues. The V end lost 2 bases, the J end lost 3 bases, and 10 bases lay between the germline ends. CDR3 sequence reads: CASSPETGEETQYF. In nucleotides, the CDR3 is TGTGCCAGCTCACCAGAAACGGGAGAAGAGACCCAGTACTTC.

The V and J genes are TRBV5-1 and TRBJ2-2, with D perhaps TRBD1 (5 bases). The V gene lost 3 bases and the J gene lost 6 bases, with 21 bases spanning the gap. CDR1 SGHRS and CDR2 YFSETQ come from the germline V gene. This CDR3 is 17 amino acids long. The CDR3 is CASSSRRGQGGAGELFF. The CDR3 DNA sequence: TGCGCCAGCAGCTCGCGACGTGGCCAGGGTGGAGCCGGGGAGCTGTTTTTT.

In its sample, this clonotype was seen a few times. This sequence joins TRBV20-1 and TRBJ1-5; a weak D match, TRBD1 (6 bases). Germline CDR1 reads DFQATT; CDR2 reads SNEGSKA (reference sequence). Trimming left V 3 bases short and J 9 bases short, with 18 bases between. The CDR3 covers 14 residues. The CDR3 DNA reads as TGCAGTGCTAGTGCCCAGGGGAAAGGTCGGCCCCAGCATTTT. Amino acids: CSASAQGKGRPQHF.

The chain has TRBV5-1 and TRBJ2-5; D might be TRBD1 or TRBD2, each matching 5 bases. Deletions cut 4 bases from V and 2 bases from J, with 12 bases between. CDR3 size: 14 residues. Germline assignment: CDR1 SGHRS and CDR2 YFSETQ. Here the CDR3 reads CASSQWGSQETQYF. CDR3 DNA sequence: TGCGCCAGCAGCCAGTGGGGGAGTCAAGAGACCCAGTACTTC.

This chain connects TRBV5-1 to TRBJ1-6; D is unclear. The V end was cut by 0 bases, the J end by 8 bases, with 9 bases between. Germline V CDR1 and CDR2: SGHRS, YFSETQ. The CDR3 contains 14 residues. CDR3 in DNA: TGCGCCAGCAGCTTGGGGACGGTTGATTCACCCCTCCACTTT. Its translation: CASSLGTVDSPLHF.

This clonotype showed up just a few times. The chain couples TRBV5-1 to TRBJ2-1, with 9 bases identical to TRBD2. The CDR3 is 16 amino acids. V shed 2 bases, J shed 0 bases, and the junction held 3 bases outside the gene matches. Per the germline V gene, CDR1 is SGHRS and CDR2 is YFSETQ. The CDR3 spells CASSFLAGFSYNEQFF. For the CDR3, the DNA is TGCGCCAGCAGCTTTCTAGCGGGATTCTCCTACAATGAGCAGTTCTTC.

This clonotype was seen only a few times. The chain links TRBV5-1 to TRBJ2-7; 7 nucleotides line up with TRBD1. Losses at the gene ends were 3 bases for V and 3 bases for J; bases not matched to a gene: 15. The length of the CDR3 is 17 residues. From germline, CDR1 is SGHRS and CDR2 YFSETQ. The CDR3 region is CASSSYLDRDRIYEQYF. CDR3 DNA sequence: TGCGCCAGCAGCTCCTACCTCGACAGGGATCGAATCTACGAGCAGTACTTC.

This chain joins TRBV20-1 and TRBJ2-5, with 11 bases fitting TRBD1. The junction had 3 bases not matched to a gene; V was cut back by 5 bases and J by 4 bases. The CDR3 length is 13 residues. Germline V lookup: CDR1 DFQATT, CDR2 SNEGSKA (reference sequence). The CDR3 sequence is CSAGGQGAETQYF. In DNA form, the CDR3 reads TGCAGTGCTGGCGGACAGGGGGCAGAGACCCAGTACTTC.

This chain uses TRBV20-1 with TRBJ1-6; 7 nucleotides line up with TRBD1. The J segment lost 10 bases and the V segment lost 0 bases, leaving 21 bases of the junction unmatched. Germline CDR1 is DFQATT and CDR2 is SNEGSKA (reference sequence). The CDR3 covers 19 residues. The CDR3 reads CSARDMKDRGGRFGSPLHF. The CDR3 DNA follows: TGCAGTGCTAGAGATATGAAGGACAGAGGGGGCAGGTTTGGGTCACCCCTCCACTTT.